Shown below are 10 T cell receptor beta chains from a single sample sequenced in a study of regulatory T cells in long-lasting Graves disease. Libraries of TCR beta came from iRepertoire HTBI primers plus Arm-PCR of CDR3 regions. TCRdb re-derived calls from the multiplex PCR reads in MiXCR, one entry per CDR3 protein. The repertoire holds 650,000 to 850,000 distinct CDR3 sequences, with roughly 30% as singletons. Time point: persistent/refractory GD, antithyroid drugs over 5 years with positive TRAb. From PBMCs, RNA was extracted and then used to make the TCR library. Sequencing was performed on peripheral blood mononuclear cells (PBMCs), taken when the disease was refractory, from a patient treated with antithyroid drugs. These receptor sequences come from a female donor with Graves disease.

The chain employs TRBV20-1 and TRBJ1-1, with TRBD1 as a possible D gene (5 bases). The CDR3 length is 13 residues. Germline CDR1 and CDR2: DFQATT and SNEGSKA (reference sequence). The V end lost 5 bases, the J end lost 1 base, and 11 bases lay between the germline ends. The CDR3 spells CSAGAPGNTEAFF. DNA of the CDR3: TGCAGTGCTGGGGCCCCGGGGAACACTGAAGCTTTCTTT.

CDR3 in amino acids: CASHPRRTSGTGVLNTEAFF. In DNA form, the CDR3 reads TGTGCCAGCCACCCGCGAAGGACCTCCGGGACAGGGGTTTTGAACACTGAAGCTTTCTTT. This rearrangement joins TRBV12-3 or TRBV12-4 to TRBJ1-1; TRBD1 matches at 10 bases. The CDR3 extends over 20 amino acids. V lost 8 bases to trimming and J lost 0 bases; unmatched junction nucleotides: 21.

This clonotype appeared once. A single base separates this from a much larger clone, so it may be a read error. The CDR3 region is CASKDRGGGYTEAFF. In DNA, the CDR3 is TGTGCCAGCAAAGACAGGGGCGGCGGGTACACTGAAGCTTTCTTT. This chain links TRBV12-3 or TRBV12-4 with TRBJ1-1; 8 nucleotides match TRBD1. V lost 7 bases and J lost 3; bases outside the gene matches: 10. The CDR3 length is 15 residues.

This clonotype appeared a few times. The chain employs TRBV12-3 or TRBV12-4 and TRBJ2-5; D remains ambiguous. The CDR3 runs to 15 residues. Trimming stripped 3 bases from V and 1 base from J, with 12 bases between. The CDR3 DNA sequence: TGTGCCAGCAGTTTGGTGAGGACCCTCCAAGAGACCCAGTACTTC. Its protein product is CASSLVRTLQETQYF.

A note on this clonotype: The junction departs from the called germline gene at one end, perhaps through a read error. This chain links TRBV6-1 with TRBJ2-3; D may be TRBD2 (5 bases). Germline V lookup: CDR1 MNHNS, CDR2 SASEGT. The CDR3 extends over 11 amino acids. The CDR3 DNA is TGTGCCAGCAGGGAAGGAGGTACGCAGTATTTT. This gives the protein CASREGGTQYF.

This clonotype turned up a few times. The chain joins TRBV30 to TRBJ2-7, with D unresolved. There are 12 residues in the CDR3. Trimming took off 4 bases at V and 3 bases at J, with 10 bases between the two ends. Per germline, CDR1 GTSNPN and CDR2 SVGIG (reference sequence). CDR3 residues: CAWNRGLYEQYF. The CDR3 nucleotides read TGTGCCTGGAACAGAGGTCTCTACGAGCAGTACTTC.

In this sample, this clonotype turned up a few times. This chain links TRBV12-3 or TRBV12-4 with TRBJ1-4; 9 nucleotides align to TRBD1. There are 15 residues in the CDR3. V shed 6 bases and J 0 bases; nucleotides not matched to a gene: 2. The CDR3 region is CASRGQGTTNEKLFF. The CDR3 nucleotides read TGTGCCAGCAGGGGACAGGGTACAACTAATGAAAAACTGTTTTTT.

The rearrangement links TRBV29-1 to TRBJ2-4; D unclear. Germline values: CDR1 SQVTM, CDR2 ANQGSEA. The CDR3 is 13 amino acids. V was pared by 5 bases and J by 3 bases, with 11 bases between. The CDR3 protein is CSVQSDSKNIQYF. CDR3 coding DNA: TGCAGCGTTCAGTCGGATAGCAAAAACATTCAGTACTTC.

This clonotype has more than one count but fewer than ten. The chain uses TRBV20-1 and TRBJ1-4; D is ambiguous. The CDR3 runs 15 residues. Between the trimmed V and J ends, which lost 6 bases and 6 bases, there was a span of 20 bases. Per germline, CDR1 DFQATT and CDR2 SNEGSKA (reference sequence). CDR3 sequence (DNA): TGCAGTGCAACCCTTTTTGAGTTTGGTGATGAAAAACTGTTTTTT. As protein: CSATLFEFGDEKLFF.

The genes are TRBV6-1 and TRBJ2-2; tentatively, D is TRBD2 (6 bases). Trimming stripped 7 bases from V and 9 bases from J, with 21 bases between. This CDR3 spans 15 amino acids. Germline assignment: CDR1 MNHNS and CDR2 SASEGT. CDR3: CASTTRDSNAWELFF. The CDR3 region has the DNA TGTGCCAGCACCACCCGGGACTCTAACGCTTGGGAGCTGTTTTTT.